The 17 T cell receptor beta chains given below trace back to one sample, sequenced in a study of vaccination and CD4 T cells after COVID-19 (dated by TCRdb to between 2021 and 2023). Which antigens these TCRs recognize remains unknown. The treatment or condition label, as the study defines it: approximately 11-day PBMC culture with coronavirus spike peptide pools or control peptides (ViraFEST assay). Receptor amplification or capture employed PCR. Sequencing took place on an Illumina iSeq 100. TCR sequencing of DNA from cultured CD4+ T cells used the Oncomine TCR Beta short-read assay at the Johns Hopkins FTIC core. The public reads were quality trimmed at Q25 with fastp and then assembled into clones with MiXCR by TCRdb, keeping productive beta chains. Each entry merges the rows of one CDR3 protein and shows their most common DNA and genes. The sample table shows more than 9,000 distinct CDR3 sequences, and approximately 59% are seen once. Clones ranked in the top ten supply roughly 15% of the sample.

The sample taken for sequencing was CD4+ T cells from blood, cultured in vitro. The source of these receptors is a human donor who had recovered from COVID-19.

This clonotype was seen more than once but under ten times. The V call is TRBV7-2, the J call TRBJ2-2; 7 nucleotides match TRBD1. V was clipped by 1 base and J by 5 bases; unmatched bases: 4. This CDR3 comprises 15 residues. Looked up from germline, CDR1 is SGHTA and CDR2 is FQGNSA. The CDR3 spells CASSLVAGGTGELFF. In nucleotides, the CDR3 is TGTGCCAGCAGCTTAGTGGCAGGGGGAACCGGGGAGCTGTTTTTT. Combining the CDR3 with reference TRBV7-2 and TRBJ2-2 gives the whole variable domain GAGVSQSPSNKVTEKGKDVELRCDPISGHTALYWYRQSLGQGLEFLIYFQGNSAPDKSGLPSDRFSAERTGGSVSTLTIQRTQQEDSAVYLCASSLVAGGTGELFFGEGSRLTVL.

This chain links TRBV11-3 with TRBJ1-3; D gene unclear. CDR3 length: 13 amino acids. Per the germline V gene, CDR1 is SGHNT and CDR2 is YENEEA. Trimming cost V 6 bases and J 0 bases, with 6 bases left between them. CDR3 residues: CASRTDSGNTIYF. CDR3 coding DNA: TGTGCCAGCAGGACCGACTCTGGAAACACCATATATTTT.

V gene TRBV12-3 or TRBV12-4 combines with J gene TRBJ2-7; D tentatively reads TRBD1 or TRBD2 (5 bases each). This CDR3 is built from 15 residues. Between the trimmed V and J ends, which lost 6 bases and 6 bases, there was a span of 21 bases. This CDR3 is CASSFRSGGLGEQYF. The CDR3 DNA reads TGTGCCAGCAGCTTTCGGTCTGGGGGTCTGGGCGAGCAGTACTTC.

V usage is TRBV11-3 and J usage is TRBJ1-6; 8 bases agree with TRBD1. The CDR3 contains 16 residues. Germline V gene sequence: CDR1 SGHNT, CDR2 YENEEA. V was clipped by 4 bases and J by 4 bases; unmatched bases: 6. The CDR3 spells CASSSLTGDYNSPLHF. CDR3 DNA sequence: TGTGCCAGCAGCTCCTTGACAGGGGATTATAATTCACCCCTCCACTTT.

The V call is TRBV6-2 or TRBV6-3, the J call TRBJ1-1; TRBD1 is a possible D gene (6 bases). This CDR3 spans 12 amino acids. Trimming shortened V by 3 bases and J by 10 bases, and 12 bases separated the two germline ends. Germline CDR1 MNHEY, CDR2 SVGEGT. CDR3 sequence reads: CASSYRTGRAFF. The CDR3 region has the DNA TGTGCCAGCAGTTATAGAACAGGGCGAGCTTTCTTT.

This chain joins TRBV19 and TRBJ1-6; D is ambiguous. The V gene lost 8 bases and the J gene lost 7 bases, with 9 bases spanning the gap. Germline CDR1 LNHDA, CDR2 SQIVND (reference sequence). This CDR3 has 12 amino acids. CDR3 loop: CASRTSNSPLHF. The CDR3 nucleotides read TGTGCCAGTCGGACTTCCAATTCACCCCTCCACTTT.

The chain carries TRBV7-9 and TRBJ1-1, with TRBD1 as a possible D gene (6 bases). V shed 5 bases and J shed 5 bases, with 15 bases lying between them. The CDR3 has 14 residues. Germline V gives CDR1 SEHNR, CDR2 FQNEAQ (reference sequence). The CDR3 bases are TGTGCCAGCAGCCTCGGACAGAGGGGGACTGAAGCTTTCTTT. Its protein is CASSLGQRGTEAFF.

V usage is TRBV11-3 and J usage is TRBJ1-1, with unresolved D. CDR1 is SGHNT and CDR2 is YENEEA in the germline V gene. V lost 2 bases, J lost 4 bases, and 11 bases lay in between. This CDR3 is 14 amino acids long. The chain's CDR3 is CASSLIGDSTEAFF. The DNA for the CDR3 is TGTGCCAGCAGCTTAATTGGGGATTCCACTGAAGCTTTCTTT.

CDR3 region: CASSEKRTGGTEQYF. CDR3 coding DNA: TGTGCCAGCAGTGAAAAAAGGACAGGGGGTACTGAGCAGTACTTC. V and J are TRBV2 and TRBJ2-7; TRBD1 agrees at 10 bases. The length of the CDR3 is 15 residues. V lost 2 bases to trimming and J lost 7 bases; unmatched junction nucleotides: 8. The germline gives CDR1 SNHLY, CDR2 FYNNEI. Combining the CDR3 with reference TRBV2 and TRBJ2-7 gives the whole variable domain EPEVTQTPSHQVTQMGQEVILRCVPISNHLYFYWYRQILGQKVEFLVSFYNNEISEKSEIFDDQFSVERPDGSNFTLKIRSTKLEDSAMYFCASSEKRTGGTEQYFGPGTRLTVT.

This clonotype has more than one count but fewer than ten. CDR3 in DNA: TGTGCCATCAGTGAGTCAGGGCAGGGTCGTGGCTACACCTTC. It codes for CAISESGQGRGYTF. V is TRBV10-3 and J is TRBJ1-2; possibly TRBD1 for D (5 bases). The germline CDR1 and CDR2 sequences are ENHRY and SYGVKD. This CDR3 is 14 amino acids long. The V end lost 0 bases, the J end lost 7 bases, and 12 bases lay between the germline ends.

This chain uses TRBV10-3 with TRBJ1-1; tentative D call: TRBD1 (5 bases). CDR1 and CDR2 from the germline V gene are ENHRY and SYGVKD. CDR3 size: 14 residues. V was clipped by 3 bases and J by 3 bases, with 11 bases between them. This CDR3 is CAISERGGDTEAFF. The CDR3 DNA is TGTGCCATCAGTGAACGGGGCGGGGACACTGAAGCTTTCTTT.

This clonotype appeared a single time. The chain has TRBV12-3 or TRBV12-4 and TRBJ1-3; D not resolved. Trimming pared 5 bases from V and 0 bases from J, leaving 8 bases between. This CDR3 is built from 14 residues. The CDR3 region is CASSISLSGNTIYF. The CDR3 DNA reads as TGTGCCAGCAGTATAAGTCTCTCTGGAAACACCATATATTTT.

The chain carries TRBV6-5 and TRBJ1-5; 9 bases line up with TRBD1. Germline loops: CDR1 MNHEY, CDR2 SVGAGI. V trimming: 4 bases; J trimming: 0 bases; junction bases outside the gene matches: 7. This CDR3 comprises 17 residues. The CDR3 DNA follows: TGTGCCAGCAGTTCAGCCGGGACAGGGTATAGCAATCAGCCCCAGCATTTT. It translates to CASSSAGTGYSNQPQHF.

The chain couples TRBV2 to TRBJ2-3; 8 bases fit TRBD1. V shed 2 bases, J shed 1 base, and the junction held 11 bases outside the gene matches. The CDR3 consists of 18 residues. Germline CDR1 is SNHLY and CDR2 is FYNNEI. Here the CDR3 DNA reads TGTGCCAGCAGTGAAACTGCGCAACAGGGGGTAGGCACAGATACGCAGTATTTT. Translated, it gives CASSETAQQGVGTDTQYF.

J is TRBJ2-5 and V is TRBV28, with 10 bases aligning to TRBD2. The germline gives CDR1 MDHEN, CDR2 SYDVKM. The junction had 7 bases not matched to a gene; V was cut back by 4 bases and J by 5 bases. The CDR3 spans 15 residues. CDR3 loop: CASSSTAGGLETQYF. Here the CDR3 DNA reads TGTGCCAGCAGTTCTACAGCGGGGGGGTTGGAGACCCAGTACTTC.

The chain combines TRBV6-1 with TRBJ1-2; 10 bases fit TRBD1. Germline trimming cut 6 bases from V and 2 bases from J; bases unmatched to any gene: 9. Germline lookup yields CDR1 MNHNS and CDR2 SASEGT. The CDR3 has 16 amino acids. Here the CDR3 reads CASSQGTGVINYGYTF. DNA of the CDR3: TGTGCCAGCAGCCAAGGGACAGGGGTTATCAACTATGGCTACACCTTC.

V usage is TRBV27 and J usage is TRBJ2-7, with D possibly being TRBD2 (5 bases). CDR3 length equals 15 residues. V was shortened by 6 bases and J by 2 bases, with 17 bases between the two germline ends. The germline V gene encodes CDR1 MNHEY and CDR2 SMNVEV (reference sequence). The CDR3 bases are TGTGCCAGCAGCCTAGCCCTGACGGGGACCTACGAGCAGTACTTC. It codes for CASSLALTGTYEQYF.